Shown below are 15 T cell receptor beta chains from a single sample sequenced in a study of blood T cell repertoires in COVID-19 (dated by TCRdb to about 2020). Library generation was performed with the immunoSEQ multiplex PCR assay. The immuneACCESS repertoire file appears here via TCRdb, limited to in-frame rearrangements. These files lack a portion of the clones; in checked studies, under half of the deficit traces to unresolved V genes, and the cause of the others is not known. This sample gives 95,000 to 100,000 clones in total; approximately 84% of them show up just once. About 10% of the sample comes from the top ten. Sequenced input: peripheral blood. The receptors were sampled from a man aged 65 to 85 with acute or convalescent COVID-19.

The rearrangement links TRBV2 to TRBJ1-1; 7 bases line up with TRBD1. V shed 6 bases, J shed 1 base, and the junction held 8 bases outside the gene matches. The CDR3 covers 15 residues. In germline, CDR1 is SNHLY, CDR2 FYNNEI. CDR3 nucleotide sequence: TGTGCCAGCAGGAAACAGGGGATCGGGAACACTGAAGCTTTCTTT. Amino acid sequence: CASRKQGIGNTEAFF.

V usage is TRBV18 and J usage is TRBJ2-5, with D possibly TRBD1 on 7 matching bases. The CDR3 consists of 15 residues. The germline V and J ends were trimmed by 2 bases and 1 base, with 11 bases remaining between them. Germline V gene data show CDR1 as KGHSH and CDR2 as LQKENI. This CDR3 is CASSPGGGLQETQYF. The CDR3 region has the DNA TGTGCCAGCTCACCAGGAGGGGGCCTCCAAGAGACCCAGTACTTC. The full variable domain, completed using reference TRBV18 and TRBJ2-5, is NAGVMQNPRHLVRRRGQEARLRCSPMKGHSHVYWYRQLPEEGLKFMVYLQKENIIDESGMPKERFSAEFPKEGPSILRIQQVVRGDSAAYFCASSPGGGLQETQYFGPGTRLLVL.

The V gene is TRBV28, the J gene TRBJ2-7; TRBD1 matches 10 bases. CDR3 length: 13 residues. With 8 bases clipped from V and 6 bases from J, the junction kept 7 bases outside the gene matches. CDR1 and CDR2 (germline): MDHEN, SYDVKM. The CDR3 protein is CASDSGQGIEQYF. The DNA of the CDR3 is TGTGCCAGCGACTCGGGACAGGGGATCGAGCAGTACTTC.

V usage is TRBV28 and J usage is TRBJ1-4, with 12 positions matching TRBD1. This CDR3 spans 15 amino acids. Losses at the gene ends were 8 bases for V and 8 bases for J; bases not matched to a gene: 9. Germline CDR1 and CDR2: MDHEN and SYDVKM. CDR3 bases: TGTGCCAGCTCTATCACTGGGACAGGGGGCGAAAAACTGTTTTTT. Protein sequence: CASSITGTGGEKLFF.

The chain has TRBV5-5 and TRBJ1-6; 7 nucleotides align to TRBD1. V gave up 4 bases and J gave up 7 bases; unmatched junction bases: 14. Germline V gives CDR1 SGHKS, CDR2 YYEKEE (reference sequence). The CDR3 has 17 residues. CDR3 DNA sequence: TGTGCCAGCAGCGGGAACAGGGGAGCGCCTCTCAATTCACCCCTCCACTTT. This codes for CASSGNRGAPLNSPLHF.

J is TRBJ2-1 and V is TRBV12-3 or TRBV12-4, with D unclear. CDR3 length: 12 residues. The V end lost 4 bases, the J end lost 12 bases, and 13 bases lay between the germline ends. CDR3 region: CASSSLVDRQFF. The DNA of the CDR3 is TGTGCCAGCAGTTCCCTAGTAGATAGGCAGTTCTTC.

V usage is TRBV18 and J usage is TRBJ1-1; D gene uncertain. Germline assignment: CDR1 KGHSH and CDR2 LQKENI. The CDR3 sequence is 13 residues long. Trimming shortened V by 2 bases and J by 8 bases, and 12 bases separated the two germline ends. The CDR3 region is CASSPTANQEAFF. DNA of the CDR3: TGTGCCAGCTCACCAACAGCCAATCAAGAAGCTTTCTTT.

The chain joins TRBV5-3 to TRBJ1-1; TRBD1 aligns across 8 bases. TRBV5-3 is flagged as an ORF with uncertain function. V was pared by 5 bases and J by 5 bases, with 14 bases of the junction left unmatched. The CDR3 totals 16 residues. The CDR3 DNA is TGTGCCAGAAGTTCTGCGGAAGACAGGGGACGAACTGAAGCTTTCTTT. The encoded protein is CARSSAEDRGRTEAFF.

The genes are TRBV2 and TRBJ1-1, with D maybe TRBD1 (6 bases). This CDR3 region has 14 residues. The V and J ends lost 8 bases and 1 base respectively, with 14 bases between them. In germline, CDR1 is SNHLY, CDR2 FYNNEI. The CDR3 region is CASHGGGANTEAFF. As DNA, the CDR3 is TGTGCCAGCCATGGGGGGGGCGCGAACACTGAAGCTTTCTTT.

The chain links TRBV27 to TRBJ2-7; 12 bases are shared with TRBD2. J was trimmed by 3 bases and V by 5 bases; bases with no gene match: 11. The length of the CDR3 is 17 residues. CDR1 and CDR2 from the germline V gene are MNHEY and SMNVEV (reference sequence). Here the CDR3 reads CASSPSPGLAGNYEQYF. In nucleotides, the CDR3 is TGTGCCAGCAGTCCCTCACCGGGACTAGCGGGTAACTACGAGCAGTACTTC.

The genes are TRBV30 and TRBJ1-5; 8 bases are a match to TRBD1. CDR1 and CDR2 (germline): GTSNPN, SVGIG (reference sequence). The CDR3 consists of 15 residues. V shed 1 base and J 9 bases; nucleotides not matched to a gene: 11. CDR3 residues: CAWSDTGQGGMPQHF. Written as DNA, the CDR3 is TGTGCCTGGAGTGACACCGGACAGGGTGGGATGCCCCAGCATTTT.

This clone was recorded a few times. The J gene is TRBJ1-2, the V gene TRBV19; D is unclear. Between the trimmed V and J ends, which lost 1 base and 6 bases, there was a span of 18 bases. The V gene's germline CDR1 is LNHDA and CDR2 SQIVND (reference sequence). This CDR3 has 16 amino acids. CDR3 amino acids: CASSIARGTAVHGYTF. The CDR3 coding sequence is TGTGCCAGTAGTATAGCCCGGGGAACCGCTGTGCATGGCTACACCTTC.

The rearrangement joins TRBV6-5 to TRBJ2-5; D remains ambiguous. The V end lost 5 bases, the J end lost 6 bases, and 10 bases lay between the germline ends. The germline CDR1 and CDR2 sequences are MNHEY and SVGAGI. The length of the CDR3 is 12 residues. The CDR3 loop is CASSPEMKTQYF. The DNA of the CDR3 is TGTGCCAGCAGTCCAGAAATGAAGACCCAGTACTTC.

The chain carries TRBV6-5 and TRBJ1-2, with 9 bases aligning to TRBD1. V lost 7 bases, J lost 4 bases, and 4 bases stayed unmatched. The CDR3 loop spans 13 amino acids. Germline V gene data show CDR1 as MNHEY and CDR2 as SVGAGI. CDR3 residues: CASTSDRGYGYTF. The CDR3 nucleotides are TGTGCCAGCACTTCGGACAGGGGCTATGGCTACACCTTC.

CDR3 in amino acids: CASSSGLADSYNEQFF. The CDR3 DNA is TGTGCCAGCAGCTCTGGTCTAGCGGACTCCTACAATGAGCAGTTCTTC. This chain joins TRBV5-4 and TRBJ2-1; TRBD2 matches 7 bases. Per the germline V gene, CDR1 is SGHNT and CDR2 is YYREEE (reference sequence). This CDR3 region has 16 residues. V dropped 3 bases and J dropped 0; count of bases not matched to a gene: 6.